Below are 18 T cell receptor beta chains sequenced from a single sample in a study of cytomegalovirus exposure and HLA in healthy donors. PCR primers comprised 60 Vbeta and 13 Jbeta primers. Produced via immunoSEQ multiplex PCR; TCRdb's table is partial and in-frame only. The sample spans about 74,000 clones; the ten largest clones claim around 7.5%. The sequenced sample was PBMCs. Every receptor here comes from a female donor in good health and CMV-seropositive.

This chain joins TRBV4-3 and TRBJ2-5, with D hard to call. Germline V CDR1 and CDR2: LGHNA, YSLEER. This CDR3 region has 14 residues. V was clipped by 1 base and J by 7 bases, with 13 bases between them. This CDR3 is CASSQGGRARTQYF. The CDR3, as DNA: TGCGCCAGCAGCCAAGGAGGCAGAGCTCGGACCCAGTACTTC.

The V call is TRBV6-5, the J call TRBJ1-6, with TRBD1 identical over 9 bases. The V gene end was trimmed by 6 bases and the J gene end by 5 bases; junction bases not matched to a gene: 5. The germline V gene has CDR1 MNHEY and CDR2 SVGAGI. The CDR3 is made up of 15 amino acids. The CDR3 coding sequence is TGTGCCAGCAGGGGGACAGGGATTCATAATTCACCCCTCCACTTT. Translation gives CASRGTGIHNSPLHF.

With regard to this clone: Mismatch with germline at one junction end may stem from a read error. Other DNA variants within this sample encode the same CDR3. The gene calls are TRBV28 and TRBJ1-4, with D possibly being TRBD1 (6 bases). Germline CDR1 MDHEN, CDR2 SYDVKM. The CDR3 is made up of 15 amino acids. CDR3 in DNA: TGCGCCAGCAGTCCTTCGGGGGGGCTTCGGGAAAAACTGTTTTTT. Encoded protein: CASSPSGGLREKLFF.

Worth noting for this clone: This sample includes further DNA sequences coding for the same CDR3. The chain uses TRBV4-1 and TRBJ1-3; D remains ambiguous. CDR1 MGHRA and CDR2 YSYEKL come from the germline V gene. CDR3 length equals 15 residues. Trimming shortened V by 2 bases and J by 0 bases, and 8 bases separated the two germline ends. The CDR3 DNA follows: TGCGCCAGCAGCCAACTATCGCTCTCTGGAAACACCATATATTTT. Translated: CASSQLSLSGNTIYF.

The V and J genes are TRBV20-1 and TRBJ2-7; D ambiguous. CDR1 is DFQATT and CDR2 is SNEGSKA in the germline V gene (reference sequence). V dropped 4 bases and J dropped 3 bases, with 7 bases sitting between them. The CDR3 totals 11 residues. CDR3 sequence reads: CSATPGYEQYF. The CDR3 DNA reads as TGCAGTGCTACGCCGGGCTACGAGCAGTACTTC.

The J gene is TRBJ2-7, the V gene TRBV5-1; D possibly corresponds to TRBD2 (5 bases). Germline CDR1 reads SGHRS; CDR2 reads YFSETQ. This CDR3 spans 13 amino acids. V shed 5 bases and J shed 4 bases, with 13 bases lying between them. The CDR3 here is CASSDGLLYEQYF. CDR3 nucleotide sequence: TGCGCCAGCAGTGATGGACTTTTGTACGAGCAGTACTTC.

CDR3 DNA: TGTGCCAGCAGCGTAGGGGGGGGCTTTGAGACCCAGTACTTC. It is translated as CASSVGGGFETQYF. This chain links TRBV9 with TRBJ2-5; a weak D match, TRBD2 (7 bases). CDR1 is SGDLS, CDR2 YYNGEE, per germline. This CDR3 has 14 amino acids. V was pared by 0 bases and J by 5 bases, with 11 bases between.

The CDR3 here is CASTSALRGINEQFF. CDR3 nucleotide sequence: TGTGCCAGCACATCAGCCCTGCGGGGGATCAATGAGCAGTTCTTC. J is TRBJ2-1 and V is TRBV7-2, with TRBD2 identical over 7 bases. V shed 7 bases and J 6 bases; nucleotides not matched to a gene: 12. This CDR3 has 15 amino acids. Per the germline V gene, CDR1 is SGHTA and CDR2 is FQGNSA.

The rearrangement uses TRBV27 and TRBJ2-2; 11 bases align to TRBD2. Germline V lookup: CDR1 MNHEY, CDR2 SMNVEV (reference sequence). The CDR3 contains 15 residues. After removal of 8 bases from V and 4 bases from J, the junction contained 6 bases not matched to a gene. CDR3 region: CASCSGRVGTGELFF. The DNA for the CDR3 is TGTGCCAGCTGTAGCGGGAGGGTCGGCACCGGGGAGCTGTTTTTT.

V usage is TRBV4-2 and J usage is TRBJ2-1; the D gene is possibly TRBD1 (5 bases). CDR3 size: 17 residues. Trimming took 4 bases from V and 0 from J, leaving 16 bases between them. The germline V gene encodes CDR1 LGHNA and CDR2 YNFKEQ. DNA of the CDR3: TGTGCCAGCAGCCTCGACAGCGACGGAAGCTCCTACAATGAGCAGTTCTTC. As protein: CASSLDSDGSSYNEQFF.

The chain uses TRBV6-6 and TRBJ2-1, with 10 nucleotides matching TRBD2. Germline-derived CDR1 and CDR2 are MNHNY and SVGAGI (reference sequence). The CDR3 runs 14 residues. Here the CDR3 reads CVTSSGSSPNEQFF. The CDR3 DNA reads as TGTGTCACATCTAGCGGGAGTAGTCCCAATGAGCAGTTCTTC.

The chain uses TRBV4-1 and TRBJ2-1, with D maybe TRBD2 (6 bases). The ends were cut back, 4 bases at V and 6 bases at J, with 7 bases in the middle. The CDR3 has 12 residues. Germline loops: CDR1 MGHRA, CDR2 YSYEKL. The CDR3: CASSPTSNEQFF. The CDR3 DNA reads TGCGCCAGCAGCCCGACTAGCAATGAGCAGTTCTTC.

This rearrangement joins TRBV30 to TRBJ2-5, with D hard to call. Germline V gene lookup returns CDR1 GTSNPN and CDR2 SVGIG (reference sequence). The CDR3 totals 13 residues. The ends were cut back, 1 base at V and 5 bases at J, with 11 bases in the middle. The CDR3 protein is CAWSDGVSETQYF. The CDR3 DNA is TGTGCCTGGAGTGATGGAGTTAGTGAGACCCAGTACTTC.

The gene calls are TRBV19 and TRBJ2-7; 7 bases line up with TRBD2. This CDR3 is 15 amino acids long. CDR1 and CDR2 from the germline V gene are LNHDA and SQIVND (reference sequence). The V segment lost 1 base and the J segment 1 base; nucleotides outside the gene matches: 4. In nucleotides, the CDR3 is TGTGCCAGTAGTATAGTGGCGGGAGAGTCCTACGAGCAGTACTTC. Its protein is CASSIVAGESYEQYF.

J is TRBJ2-5 and V is TRBV9; D possibly corresponds to TRBD1 (7 bases). Germline values: CDR1 SGDLS, CDR2 YYNGEE. This CDR3 spans 15 amino acids. V was shortened by 0 bases and J by 4 bases, with 13 bases between the two germline ends. CDR3 protein: CASSVGIRGAETQYF. For the CDR3, the DNA is TGTGCCAGCAGCGTAGGTATCAGGGGGGCAGAGACCCAGTACTTC.

V usage is TRBV23-1 and J usage is TRBJ2-7, with TRBD2 matching over 11 bases. TRBV23-1 is an open reading frame, and its role is uncertain. The CDR3 covers 16 residues. The V and J ends lost 5 bases and 4 bases, in that order; junction bases with no gene match: 10. The chain's CDR3 is CASSFFLAGGPYEQYF. CDR3 bases: TGCGCCAGCAGTTTCTTCTTAGCGGGAGGGCCTTACGAGCAGTACTTC.

The chain is built from TRBV5-1 and TRBJ2-1, with 8 bases lining up with TRBD2. V was pared by 4 bases and J by 0 bases, with 9 bases of the junction left unmatched. Germline assignment: CDR1 SGHRS and CDR2 YFSETQ. There are 17 residues in the CDR3. CDR3 residues: CASSLRGERSSYNEQFF. CDR3 DNA sequence: TGCGCCAGCAGCCTGCGGGGGGAAAGGAGCTCCTACAATGAGCAGTTCTTC.

The chain couples TRBV11-1 to TRBJ2-1; perhaps TRBD2 as D (5 bases). CDR1 SGHAT and CDR2 FQDESV come from the germline V gene (reference sequence). V dropped 0 bases and J dropped 1 base, with 10 bases sitting between them. There are 16 residues in the CDR3. The DNA for the CDR3 is TGTGCCAGCAGCTTAGCCGGCGGGTGGTCCTACAATGAGCAGTTCTTC. Protein product: CASSLAGGWSYNEQFF.